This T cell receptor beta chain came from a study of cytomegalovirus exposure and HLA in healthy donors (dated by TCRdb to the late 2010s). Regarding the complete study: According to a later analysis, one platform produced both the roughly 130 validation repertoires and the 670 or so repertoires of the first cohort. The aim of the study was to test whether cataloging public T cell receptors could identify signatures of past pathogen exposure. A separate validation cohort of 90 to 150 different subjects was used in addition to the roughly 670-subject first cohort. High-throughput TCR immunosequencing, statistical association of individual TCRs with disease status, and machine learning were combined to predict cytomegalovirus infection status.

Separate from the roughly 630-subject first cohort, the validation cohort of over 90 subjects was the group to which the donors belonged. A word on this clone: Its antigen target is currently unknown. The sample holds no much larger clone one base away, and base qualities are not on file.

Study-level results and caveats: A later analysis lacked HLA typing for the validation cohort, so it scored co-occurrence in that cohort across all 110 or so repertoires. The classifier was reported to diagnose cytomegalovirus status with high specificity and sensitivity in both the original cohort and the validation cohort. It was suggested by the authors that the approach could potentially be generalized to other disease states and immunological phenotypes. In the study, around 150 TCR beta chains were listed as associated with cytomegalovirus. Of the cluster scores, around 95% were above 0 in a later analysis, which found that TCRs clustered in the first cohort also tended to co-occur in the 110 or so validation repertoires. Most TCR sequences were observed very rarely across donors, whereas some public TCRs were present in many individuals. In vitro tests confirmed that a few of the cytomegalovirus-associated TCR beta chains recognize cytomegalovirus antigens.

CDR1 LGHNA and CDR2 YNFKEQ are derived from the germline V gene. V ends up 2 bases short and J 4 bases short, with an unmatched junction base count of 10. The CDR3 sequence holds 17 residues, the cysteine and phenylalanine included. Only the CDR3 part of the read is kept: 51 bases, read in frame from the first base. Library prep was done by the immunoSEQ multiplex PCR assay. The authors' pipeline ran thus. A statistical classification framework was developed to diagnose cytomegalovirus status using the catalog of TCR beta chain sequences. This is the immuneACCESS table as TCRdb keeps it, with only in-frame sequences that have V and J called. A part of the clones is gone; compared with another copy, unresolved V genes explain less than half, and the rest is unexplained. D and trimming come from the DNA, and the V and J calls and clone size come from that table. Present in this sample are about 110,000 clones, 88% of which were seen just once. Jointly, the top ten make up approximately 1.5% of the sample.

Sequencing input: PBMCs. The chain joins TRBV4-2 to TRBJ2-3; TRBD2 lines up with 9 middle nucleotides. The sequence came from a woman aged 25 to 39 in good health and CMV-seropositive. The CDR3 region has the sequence CASSQWISGSGADTQYF. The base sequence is TGTGCCAGCAGCCAATGGATTAGCGGGAGTGGAGCAGATACGCAGTATTTT.